This TCR beta chain was sequenced during a study of T cell responses to AZD1222 COVID-19 vaccine. The junction had 4 bases not matched to a gene; V was cut back by 4 bases and J by 7 bases. Germline CDR1 is LGHDT and CDR2 is YNNKEL (reference sequence). This CDR3 spans 15 amino acids. Method: immunoSEQ multiplex PCR; TCRdb's copy keeps in-frame clones and lacks some. The sample lists around 150,000 clones; roughly 92% were seen once. The sequenced sample was peripheral blood, obtained on day 0 of AZD1222 vaccination. V usage is TRBV3-1 (or the pseudogene TRBV3-2) and J usage is TRBJ2-2; 12 bases fit TRBD2. The sequence was obtained from an adult in good health. DNA of the CDR3: TGTGCCAGCAGCCCGACTAGCGGGAGTGGCGGGGAGCTGTTTTTT. As protein: CASSPTSGSGGELFF.